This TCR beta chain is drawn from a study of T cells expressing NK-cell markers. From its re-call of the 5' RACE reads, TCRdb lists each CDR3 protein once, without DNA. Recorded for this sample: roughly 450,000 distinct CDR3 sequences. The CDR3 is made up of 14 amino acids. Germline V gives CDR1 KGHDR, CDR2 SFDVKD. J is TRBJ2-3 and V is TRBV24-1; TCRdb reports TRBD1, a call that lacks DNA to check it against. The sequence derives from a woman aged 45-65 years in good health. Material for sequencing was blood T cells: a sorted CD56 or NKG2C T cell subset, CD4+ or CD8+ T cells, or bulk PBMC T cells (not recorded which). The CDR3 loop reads CATSPLVGGGTQYF.